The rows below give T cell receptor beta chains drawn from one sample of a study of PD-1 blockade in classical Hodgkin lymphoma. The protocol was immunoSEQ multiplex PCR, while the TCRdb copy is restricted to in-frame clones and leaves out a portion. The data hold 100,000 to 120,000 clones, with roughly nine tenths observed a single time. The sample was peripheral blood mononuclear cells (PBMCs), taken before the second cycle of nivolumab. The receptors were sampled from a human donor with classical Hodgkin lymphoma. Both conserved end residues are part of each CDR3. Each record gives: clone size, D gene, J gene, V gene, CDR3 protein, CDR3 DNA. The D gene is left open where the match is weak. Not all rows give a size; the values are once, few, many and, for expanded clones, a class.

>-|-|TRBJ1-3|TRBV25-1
CASSESGVNTIYF
TGTGCCAGCAGTGAATCAGGGGTGAACACCATATATTTT
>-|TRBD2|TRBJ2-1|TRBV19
CASRGGSQFF
TGTGCCAGTAGGGGCGGGAGCCAGTTCTTC
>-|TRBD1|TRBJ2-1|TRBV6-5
CASRPPGTGVNEQFF
TGTGCCAGCAGACCTCCCGGGACAGGGGTCAATGAGCAGTTCTTC
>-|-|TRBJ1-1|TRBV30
CAWGPAGHFTEAFF
TGTGCCTGGGGCCCAGCTGGTCATTTTACTGAAGCTTTCTTT
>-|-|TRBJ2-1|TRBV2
CASSKYDEQFF
TGTGCCAGCAGCAAATACGATGAGCAGTTCTTC
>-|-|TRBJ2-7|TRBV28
CASNRKRGGFSYEQYF
TGTGCCAGCAATAGAAAAAGGGGGGGGTTCTCCTACGAGCAGTACTTC
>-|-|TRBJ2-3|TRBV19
CASRGRGNSTDTQYF
TGTGCCAGTAGGGGACGGGGCAATAGCACAGATACGCAGTATTTT
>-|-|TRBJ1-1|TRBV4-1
CASSQDGFGMNTEAFF
TGCGCCAGCAGCCAAGATGGATTTGGCATGAACACTGAAGCTTTCTTT
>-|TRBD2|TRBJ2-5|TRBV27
CASSTGLAGGMETQYF
TGTGCCAGCAGTACGGGACTAGCGGGAGGGATGGAGACCCAGTACTTC
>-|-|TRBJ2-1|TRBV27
CASSTYTGTTYNEQFF
TGTGCCAGCAGTACCTACACCGGGACAACCTACAATGAGCAGTTCTTC
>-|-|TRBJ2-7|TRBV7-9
CASSLVAGGTYEQYF
TGTGCCAGCAGCTTAGTGGCAGGGGGGACCTACGAGCAGTACTTC
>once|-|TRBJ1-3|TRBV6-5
CASSPTLSGNTIYF
TGTGCCAGCAGCCCGACCCTCTCTGGAAACACCATATATTTT
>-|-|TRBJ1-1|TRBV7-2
CASSFSLYSEAFF
TGTGCCAGCAGCTTCTCCCTCTACAGTGAAGCTTTCTTT